This T cell receptor (beta chain) emerged from a study of T cell responses to AZD1222 COVID-19 vaccine. Turning to the study itself: Analysis merged second doses at about 4 or about 12 weeks.

Generated by immunoSEQ multiplex PCR, the TCRdb table keeps only in-frame clones and is missing some. The sample contains roughly 140,000 clones, 91% of which appear only once. On this clone itself: Its target is not known.

Germline V gene lookup returns CDR1 MNHEY and CDR2 SVGAGI. This CDR3 is 14 amino acids long. The ends were cut back, 6 bases at V and 3 bases at J, with 13 bases in the middle. Findings and limits, study-wide: Clonal diversity was possibly underestimated, and white British individuals and females predominated among donors.

The V call is TRBV6-5, the J call TRBJ2-3; D call uncertain. This TCR was recovered from an adult in good health. The sequencing used peripheral blood, collected on day 0 of AZD1222 vaccination. The CDR3: CASRVTVPTDTQYF. The CDR3 bases are TGTGCCAGCAGAGTTACGGTACCGACAGATACGCAGTATTTT.